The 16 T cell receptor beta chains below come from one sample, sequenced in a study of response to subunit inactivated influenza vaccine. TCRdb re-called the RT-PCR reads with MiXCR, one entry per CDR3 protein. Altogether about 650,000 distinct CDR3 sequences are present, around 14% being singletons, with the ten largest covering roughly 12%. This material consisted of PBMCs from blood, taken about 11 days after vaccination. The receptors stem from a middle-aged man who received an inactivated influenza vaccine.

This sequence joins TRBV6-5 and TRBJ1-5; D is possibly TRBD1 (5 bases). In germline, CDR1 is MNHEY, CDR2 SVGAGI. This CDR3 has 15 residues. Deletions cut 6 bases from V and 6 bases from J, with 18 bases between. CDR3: CASRLLGATGQPQHF. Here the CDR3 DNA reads TGTGCCAGCAGGTTACTTGGGGCGACGGGTCAGCCCCAGCATTTT.

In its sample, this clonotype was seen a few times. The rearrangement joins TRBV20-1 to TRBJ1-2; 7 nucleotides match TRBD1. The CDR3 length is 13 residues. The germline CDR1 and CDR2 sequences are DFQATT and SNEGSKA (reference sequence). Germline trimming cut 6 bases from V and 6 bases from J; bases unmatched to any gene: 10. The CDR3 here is CSANKQGLDGYTF. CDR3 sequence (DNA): TGCAGTGCGAACAAACAGGGGCTAGATGGCTACACCTTC.

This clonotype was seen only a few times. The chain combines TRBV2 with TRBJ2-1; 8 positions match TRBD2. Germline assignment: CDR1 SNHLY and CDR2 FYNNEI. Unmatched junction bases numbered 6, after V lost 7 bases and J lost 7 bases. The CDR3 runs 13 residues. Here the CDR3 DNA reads TGTGCCAGCACCCGGGGGGGGTATAATGAGCAGTTCTTC. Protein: CASTRGGYNEQFF.

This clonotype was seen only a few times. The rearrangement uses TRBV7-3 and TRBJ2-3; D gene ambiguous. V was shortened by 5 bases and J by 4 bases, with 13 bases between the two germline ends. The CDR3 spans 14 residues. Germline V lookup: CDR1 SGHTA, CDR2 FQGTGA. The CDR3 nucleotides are TGTGCCAGCAGCCCCTTCCCCCTGGCAGATACGCAGTATTTT. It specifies CASSPFPLADTQYF.

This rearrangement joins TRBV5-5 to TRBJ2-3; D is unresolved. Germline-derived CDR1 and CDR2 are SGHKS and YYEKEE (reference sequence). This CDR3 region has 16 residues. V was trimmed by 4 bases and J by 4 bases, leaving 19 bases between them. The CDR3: CASSLRAQKMADTQYF. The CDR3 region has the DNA TGTGCCAGCAGCCTCCGGGCCCAAAAGATGGCAGATACGCAGTATTTT. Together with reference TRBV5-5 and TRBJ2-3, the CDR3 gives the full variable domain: DAGVTQSPTHLIKTRGQQVTLRCSPISGHKSVSWYQQVLGQGPQFIFQYYEKEERGRGNFPDRFSARQFPNYSSELNVNALLLGDSALYLCASSLRAQKMADTQYFGPGTRLTVL.

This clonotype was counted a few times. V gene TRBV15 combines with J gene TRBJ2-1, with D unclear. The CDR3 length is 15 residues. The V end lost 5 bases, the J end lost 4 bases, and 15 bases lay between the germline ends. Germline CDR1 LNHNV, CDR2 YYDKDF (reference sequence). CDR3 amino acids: CATSSSMIGYNEQFF. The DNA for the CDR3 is TGTGCCACCAGCTCCTCTATGATAGGATACAATGAGCAGTTCTTC.

The CDR3 sequence: CASSLGTRTNTGELFF. The CDR3 DNA sequence: TGCGCCAGCAGCTTAGGGACACGGACGAACACCGGGGAGCTGTTTTTT. This chain uses TRBV5-1 with TRBJ2-2, with TRBD1 as a possible D gene (6 bases). The V gene lost 2 bases and the J gene lost 0 bases, with 11 bases spanning the gap. Per germline, CDR1 SGHRS and CDR2 YFSETQ. The CDR3 runs to 16 residues.

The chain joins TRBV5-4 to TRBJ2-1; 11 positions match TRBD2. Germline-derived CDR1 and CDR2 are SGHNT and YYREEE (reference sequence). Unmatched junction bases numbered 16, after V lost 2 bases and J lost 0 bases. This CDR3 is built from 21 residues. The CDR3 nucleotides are TGTGCCAGCAGCTTACGAGGGCAGGTAGCGGGAGGGCCCAGCTCCTACAATGAGCAGTTCTTC. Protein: CASSLRGQVAGGPSSYNEQFF.

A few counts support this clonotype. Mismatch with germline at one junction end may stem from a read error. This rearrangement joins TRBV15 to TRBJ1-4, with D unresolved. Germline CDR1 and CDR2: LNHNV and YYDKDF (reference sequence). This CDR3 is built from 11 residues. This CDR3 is CATSRDEKLFF. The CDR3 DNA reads TGTGCCACCAGCAGAGATGAAAAGCTGTTTTTT.

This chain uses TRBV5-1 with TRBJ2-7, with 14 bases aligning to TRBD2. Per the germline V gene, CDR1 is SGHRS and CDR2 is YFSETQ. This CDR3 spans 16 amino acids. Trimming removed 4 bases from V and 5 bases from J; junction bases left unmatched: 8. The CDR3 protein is CASSPGTSGSRDEQYF. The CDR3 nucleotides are TGCGCCAGCAGCCCCGGGACTAGCGGGAGTAGGGACGAGCAGTACTTC.

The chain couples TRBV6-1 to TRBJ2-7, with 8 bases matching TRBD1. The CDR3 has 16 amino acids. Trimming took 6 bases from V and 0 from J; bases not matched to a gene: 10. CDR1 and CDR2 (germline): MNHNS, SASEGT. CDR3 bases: TGTGCCAGCAGAAGCTTAACAGGGGGGCTCTCCTACGAGCAGTACTTC. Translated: CASRSLTGGLSYEQYF.

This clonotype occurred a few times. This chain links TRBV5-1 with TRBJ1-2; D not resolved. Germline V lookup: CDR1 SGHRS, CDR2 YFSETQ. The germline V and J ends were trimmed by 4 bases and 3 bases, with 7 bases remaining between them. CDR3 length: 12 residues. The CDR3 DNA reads TGCGCCAGCAGCGCCTCCGACTATGGCTACACCTTC. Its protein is CASSASDYGYTF.

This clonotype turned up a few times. The CDR3 loop reads CASSQDDRASGYEQYF. CDR3 bases: TGCGCCAGCAGCCAAGACGACAGGGCATCTGGCTACGAGCAGTACTTC. The V and J genes are TRBV4-3 and TRBJ2-7, with 7 bases fitting TRBD1. The CDR3 length is 16 residues. V lost 0 bases and J lost 3; bases outside the gene matches: 8. Germline-derived CDR1 and CDR2 are LGHNA and YSLEER.

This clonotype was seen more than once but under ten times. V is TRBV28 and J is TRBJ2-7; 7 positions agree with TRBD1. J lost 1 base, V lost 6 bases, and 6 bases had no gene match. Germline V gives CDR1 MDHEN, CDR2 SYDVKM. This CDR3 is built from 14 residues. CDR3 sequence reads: CASRLGTASYEQYF. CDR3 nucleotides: TGTGCCAGCAGGTTAGGGACAGCTTCCTACGAGCAGTACTTC.

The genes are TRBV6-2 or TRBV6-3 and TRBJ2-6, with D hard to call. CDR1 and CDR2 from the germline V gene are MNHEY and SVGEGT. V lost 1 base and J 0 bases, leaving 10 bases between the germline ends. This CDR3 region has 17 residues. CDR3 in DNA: TGTGCCAGCAGTTACTTACTACACCACTCTGGGGCCAACGTCCTGACTTTC. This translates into CASSYLLHHSGANVLTF.

CDR3: CATRGLGTNEKLFF. The CDR3 bases are TGTGCCACTCGAGGGTTAGGGACTAATGAAAAACTGTTTTTT. This sequence joins TRBV6-1 and TRBJ1-4; D is ambiguous. The CDR3 runs 14 residues. Looked up from germline, CDR1 is MNHNS and CDR2 is SASEGT. The ends were cut back, 10 bases at V and 2 bases at J, with 14 bases in the middle.